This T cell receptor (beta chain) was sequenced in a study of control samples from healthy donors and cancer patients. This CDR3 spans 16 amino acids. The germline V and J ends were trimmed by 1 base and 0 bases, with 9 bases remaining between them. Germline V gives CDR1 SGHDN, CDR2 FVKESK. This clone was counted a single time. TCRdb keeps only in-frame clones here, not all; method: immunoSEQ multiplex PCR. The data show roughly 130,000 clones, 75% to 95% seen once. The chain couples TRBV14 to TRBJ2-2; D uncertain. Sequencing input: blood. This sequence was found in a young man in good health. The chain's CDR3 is CASSQVDNANTGELFF. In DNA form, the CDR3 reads TGTGCCAGCAGCCAAGTTGACAACGCGAACACCGGGGAGCTGTTTTTT.